This is a list of T cell receptor beta chains from one sample in a study of T cell responses to AZD1222 COVID-19 vaccine. Method: immunoSEQ multiplex PCR; TCRdb's copy keeps in-frame clones and lacks some. There are 120,000 to 150,000 clones in the sample; 75% to 95% occur only once, and 1.4% to 1.5% lies in the top ten. Sample: peripheral blood, taken on day 0 of AZD1222 vaccination. The source is an adult in good health. Both conserved end residues are part of each CDR3. D genes are given only for firm matches. Expanded clones are given a class, and other clones once, few, many or no size at all.

>TRBJ2-7|TRBV6-2/TRBV6-3|13|.|few
TGTGCCAGCAGCAAAGACAGTACCTACGAGCAGTACTTC
CASSKDSTYEQYF
>TRBJ1-1|TRBV30|13|.|.
TGTGCCTGGAACACCAAACCCGGTGCCGAAGCTTTCTTT
CAWNTKPGAEAFF
>TRBJ1-2|TRBV30|11|TRBD1|.
TGTGCCTGGAGGCAGGGGGCTGGCTACACCTTC
CAWRQGAGYTF
>TRBJ1-5|TRBV9|15|.|few
TGTGCCAGCAGCGTGGATTTGGGGAGCAATCAGCCCCAGCATTTT
CASSVDLGSNQPQHF
>TRBJ2-7|TRBV5-6|15|.|.
TGTGCCAGCAGCCCCCCGCTCAGGCCCGCTCACGAGCAGTACTTC
CASSPPLRPAHEQYF
>TRBJ1-2|TRBV4-3|14|TRBD1|.
TGCGCCAGCAGCCAAGCAGACAGGGACGATGGCTACACCTTC
CASSQADRDDGYTF
>TRBJ2-1|TRBV5-1|16|TRBD2|.
TGCGCCAGCAGCTGGGGACTAGCGGGAGCAGGCAATGAGCAGTTCTTC
CASSWGLAGAGNEQFF
>TRBJ1-1|TRBV5-6|13|.|.
TGTGCCAGCAGCTTGGGGTACAGGGATGAAGCTTTCTTT
CASSLGYRDEAFF
>TRBJ2-1|TRBV7-2|13|.|once
TGTGCCAGCAGCTGGGGCCGACTGGATGAGCAGTTCTTC
CASSWGRLDEQFF
>TRBJ1-6|TRBV3-1/TRBV3-2|13|.|.
TGTGCCAGCAGCCAGACAGATTCCTCACCCCTCCACTTT
CASSQTDSSPLHF
>TRBJ2-1|TRBV6-2/TRBV6-3|17|.|.
TGTGCCAGCAGTTCCAACGTAGCGGATGGGAGGCCGTATGAGCAGTTCTTC
CASSSNVADGRPYEQFF
>TRBJ1-3|TRBV19|18|.|.
TGTGCCAGTAGTATAGCGGGTTCATCGGCCGTCCGCGGAAACACCATATATTTT
CASSIAGSSAVRGNTIYF
>TRBJ1-2|TRBV7-9|14|.|.
TGTGCCAGCAGCTCCGCCGGGACACTGTCTGGCTACACCTTC
CASSSAGTLSGYTF
>TRBJ1-2|TRBV4-3|15|.|.
TGCGCCAGCAGCCAAGATCGGGGGGGCGCGGGTGGCTACACCTTC
CASSQDRGGAGGYTF
>TRBJ2-6|TRBV23-1|17|TRBD2|.
TGCGCCAGCGGCTCCCTGGGGGGGTGGCCTGGGGCCAACGTCCTGACTTTC
CASGSLGGWPGANVLTF
>TRBJ2-1|TRBV7-6|15|TRBD2|.
TGTGCCAGCAGCTTAGACCGGGGGGGGACGGGTGAGCAGTTCTTC
CASSLDRGGTGEQFF
>TRBJ1-4|TRBV5-1|12|TRBD1|.
TGCGTCCCGAGACAGGGGTACGAAAAACTGTTTTTT
CVPRQGYEKLFF
>TRBJ2-1|TRBV5-6|11|.|few
TGTGCCAGCAGCCGAGCGGTGGAGCAGTTCTTC
CASSRAVEQFF
>TRBJ2-7|TRBV7-2|15|.|.
TGTGCCAGCAGCTTAAATAGCGGATTCTCCTACGAGCAGTACTTC
CASSLNSGFSYEQYF
>TRBJ1-1|TRBV10-3|15|.|.
TGTGCCATCAGTGAATCAAGGGGGGCGAACACTGAAGCTTTCTTT
CAISESRGANTEAFF
>TRBJ1-6|TRBV7-2|14|.|.
TGTGCCAGCAACAGGGCTCCTGGCAATTCACCCCTCCACTTT
CASNRAPGNSPLHF
>TRBJ2-7|TRBV25-1|13|.|.
TGTGCCAGCAGTCAGACAGGACACTACGAGCAGTACTTC
CASSQTGHYEQYF
>TRBJ1-2|TRBV11-2|12|.|.
TGTGCCAGCAGCGTCAGGGGCTATGGCTACACCTTC
CASSVRGYGYTF
>TRBJ2-7|TRBV20-1|12|.|.
TGCAGTGCTAGTCCCGAGGGATACGAGCAGTACTTC
CSASPEGYEQYF
>TRBJ1-4|TRBV7-9|15|.|.
TGTGCCAGCAGCTCCGGACAGAATCTGTCCAAAAAACTGTTTTTT
CASSSGQNLSKKLFF
>TRBJ1-2|TRBV5-5|13|.|.
TGTGCCAGCAGCTTGGCCCCGAACTATGGCTACACCTTC
CASSLAPNYGYTF
>TRBJ1-1|TRBV7-3|15|.|.
TGTGCCAGCAGCTTACTGCCCACAGGGAACACTGAAGCTTTCTTT
CASSLLPTGNTEAFF
>TRBJ1-5|TRBV3-1/TRBV3-2|15|.|.
TGTGCCAGCAGCCAAGATTGGGGGAGCAATCAGCCCCAGCATTTT
CASSQDWGSNQPQHF
>TRBJ1-5|TRBV6-6|15|.|.
TGTGCCAGCAGTTACGAAGGAGTGGGCAATCAGCCCCAGCATTTT
CASSYEGVGNQPQHF
>TRBJ1-1|TRBV10-3|15|TRBD1|few
TGTGCCATCAGTGAAGAGACAGGGGCGGGCACTGAAGCTTTCTTT
CAISEETGAGTEAFF
>TRBJ1-2|TRBV9|15|.|.
TGTGCCAGCAGCCTTACTCGACAGCCTTCTTATGGCTACACCTTC
CASSLTRQPSYGYTF
>TRBJ2-7|TRBV6-2/TRBV6-3|16|.|.
TGTGCCAGCAGTCGACTCGGACAGTCTTTTACCTACGAGCAGTACTTC
CASSRLGQSFTYEQYF
>TRBJ1-1|TRBV6-5|14|.|.
TGTGCCAGCAGAATCTTCGGTGGGGACTCTGAAGCTTTCTTT
CASRIFGGDSEAFF
>TRBJ1-1|TRBV5-6|14|.|.
TGTGCCAGCAGCTTCTCAGGGTATGGCACTGAAGCTTTCTTT
CASSFSGYGTEAFF
>TRBJ1-5|TRBV5-1|15|.|.
TGCGCCAGCAGCTTGGTTCCAGATAGCAATCAGCCCCAGCATTTT
CASSLVPDSNQPQHF
>TRBJ1-2|TRBV27|16|TRBD1|.
TGTGCCAGCAGTTTATCGATTGGACAGGGATTCTATGGCTACACCTTC
CASSLSIGQGFYGYTF
>TRBJ1-2|TRBV29-1|12|.|.
TGCAGCGCCCAGACAGAGTCCTATGGCTACACCTTC
CSAQTESYGYTF
>TRBJ2-1|TRBV18|16|TRBD2|.
TGTGCCAGCTCACTGACTAGCGGGGGGGCTAACAATGAGCAGTTCTTC
CASSLTSGGANNEQFF
>TRBJ1-6|TRBV7-2|15|.|once
TGTGCCAGCAGCTTACCAGGCGGGGGGAGTTCACCCCTCCACTTT
CASSLPGGGSSPLHF
>TRBJ1-1|TRBV21-1|14|.|.
TGTGCCAGCAGCAATACAGGGCCTTTAACTGAAGCTTTCTTT
CASSNTGPLTEAFF
>TRBJ2-2|TRBV21-1|13|.|.
TGTGCCAGGAAGGGCGGTAACACCGGGGAGCTGTTTTTT
CARKGGNTGELFF
>TRBJ1-1|TRBV7-2|15|.|.
TGTGCCAGCAGCTTCGCAGTTCTGGGGAACACTGAAGCTTTCTTT
CASSFAVLGNTEAFF
>TRBJ1-2|TRBV7-2|16|.|once
TGTGCCAGCAGCGAGCGAGGGCGAAGGAGGGGAAATGGCTACACCTTC
CASSERGRRRGNGYTF
>TRBJ2-7|TRBV11-1|16|.|.
TGTGCCAGCAGCTTAATGTTTTCGGCGACTGGGGGCGAGCAGTACTTC
CASSLMFSATGGEQYF
>TRBJ1-1|TRBV28|16|TRBD1|.
TGTGCCAGCAGTAAAGCCCTGGGACAGACGAACACTGAAGCTTTCTTT
CASSKALGQTNTEAFF
>TRBJ2-1|TRBV7-3|13|.|.
TGTGCCAGCTCCCCTGACGGCGGAGATGAGCAGTTCTTC
CASSPDGGDEQFF
>TRBJ1-1|TRBV30|11|.|.
TGTGCCTGGAGTTCCCTCGACTCGGCTTTCTTT
CAWSSLDSAFF
>TRBJ2-7|TRBV7-9|14|.|.
TGTGCCAGCAGCTTAAGAAGCGACTACCACGAGCAGTACTTC
CASSLRSDYHEQYF
>TRBJ1-2|TRBV29-1|13|.|.
TGCAGCGTTGTTCGGCCGGCAGGCGGTGGCTACACCTTC
CSVVRPAGGGYTF
>TRBJ1-5|TRBV19|20|TRBD1|.
TGTGCCAGTAGTCTGAGAGGGGCCAACAGGGGTGGATATAGCAATCAGCCCCAGCATTTT
CASSLRGANRGGYSNQPQHF
>TRBJ2-3|TRBV5-1|15|TRBD2|.
TGCGCCAGCAGCTCGACTAGCGGTCGCCTGTTGGAGCAGTATTTT
CASSSTSGRLLEQYF
>TRBJ1-1|TRBV5-4|17|TRBD1|.
TGTGCCAGCAGCTACAGGGGTTCATGGTCGTTAACAACTGAAGCTTTCTTT
CASSYRGSWSLTTEAFF
>TRBJ2-1|TRBV13|19|.|.
TGTGCCAGCAAACTTAGGGGGGCGGGACCGACGAGCTCCTACAATGAGCAGTTCTTC
CASKLRGAGPTSSYNEQFF
>TRBJ2-1|TRBV9|13|.|.
TGTGCCAGCAATCGGAGAGGGGTCGATGAGCAGTTCTTC
CASNRRGVDEQFF
>TRBJ1-1|TRBV7-9|14|.|.
TGTGCCAGCAACTCACTGCCCATGAACACTGAAGCTTTCTTT
CASNSLPMNTEAFF
>TRBJ1-2|TRBV5-6|13|.|.
TGTGCCAGCAGACAAACAGGGACTCGTGGCTACACCTTC
CASRQTGTRGYTF
>TRBJ1-2|TRBV27|14|.|.
TGTGCCAGCAGTTTCCTGGACAGACCCTTCGGCTACACCTTC
CASSFLDRPFGYTF
>TRBJ2-7|TRBV6-5|14|TRBD1|.
TGTGCCAGCAACACCGCAGGGGGCTCCTACGAGCAGTACTTC
CASNTAGGSYEQYF
>TRBJ2-7|TRBV6-2/TRBV6-3|15|.|.
TGTGCCAGCAGTTACGGGGGGCTGGCGAACGCCGAGCAGTACTTC
CASSYGGLANAEQYF